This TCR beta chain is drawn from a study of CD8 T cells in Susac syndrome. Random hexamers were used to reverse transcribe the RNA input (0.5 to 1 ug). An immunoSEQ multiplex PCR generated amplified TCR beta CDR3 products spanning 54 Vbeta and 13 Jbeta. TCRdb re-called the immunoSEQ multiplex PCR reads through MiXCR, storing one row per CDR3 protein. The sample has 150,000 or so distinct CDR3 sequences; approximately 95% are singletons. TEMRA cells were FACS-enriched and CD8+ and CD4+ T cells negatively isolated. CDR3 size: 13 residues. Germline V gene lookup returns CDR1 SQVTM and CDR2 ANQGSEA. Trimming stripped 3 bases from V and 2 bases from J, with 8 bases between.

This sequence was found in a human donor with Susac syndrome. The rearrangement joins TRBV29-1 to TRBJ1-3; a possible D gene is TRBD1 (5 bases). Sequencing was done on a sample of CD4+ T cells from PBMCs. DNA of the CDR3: TGCAGCGTTGACGAGGGGACTGGAAACACCATATATTTT. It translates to CSVDEGTGNTIYF.